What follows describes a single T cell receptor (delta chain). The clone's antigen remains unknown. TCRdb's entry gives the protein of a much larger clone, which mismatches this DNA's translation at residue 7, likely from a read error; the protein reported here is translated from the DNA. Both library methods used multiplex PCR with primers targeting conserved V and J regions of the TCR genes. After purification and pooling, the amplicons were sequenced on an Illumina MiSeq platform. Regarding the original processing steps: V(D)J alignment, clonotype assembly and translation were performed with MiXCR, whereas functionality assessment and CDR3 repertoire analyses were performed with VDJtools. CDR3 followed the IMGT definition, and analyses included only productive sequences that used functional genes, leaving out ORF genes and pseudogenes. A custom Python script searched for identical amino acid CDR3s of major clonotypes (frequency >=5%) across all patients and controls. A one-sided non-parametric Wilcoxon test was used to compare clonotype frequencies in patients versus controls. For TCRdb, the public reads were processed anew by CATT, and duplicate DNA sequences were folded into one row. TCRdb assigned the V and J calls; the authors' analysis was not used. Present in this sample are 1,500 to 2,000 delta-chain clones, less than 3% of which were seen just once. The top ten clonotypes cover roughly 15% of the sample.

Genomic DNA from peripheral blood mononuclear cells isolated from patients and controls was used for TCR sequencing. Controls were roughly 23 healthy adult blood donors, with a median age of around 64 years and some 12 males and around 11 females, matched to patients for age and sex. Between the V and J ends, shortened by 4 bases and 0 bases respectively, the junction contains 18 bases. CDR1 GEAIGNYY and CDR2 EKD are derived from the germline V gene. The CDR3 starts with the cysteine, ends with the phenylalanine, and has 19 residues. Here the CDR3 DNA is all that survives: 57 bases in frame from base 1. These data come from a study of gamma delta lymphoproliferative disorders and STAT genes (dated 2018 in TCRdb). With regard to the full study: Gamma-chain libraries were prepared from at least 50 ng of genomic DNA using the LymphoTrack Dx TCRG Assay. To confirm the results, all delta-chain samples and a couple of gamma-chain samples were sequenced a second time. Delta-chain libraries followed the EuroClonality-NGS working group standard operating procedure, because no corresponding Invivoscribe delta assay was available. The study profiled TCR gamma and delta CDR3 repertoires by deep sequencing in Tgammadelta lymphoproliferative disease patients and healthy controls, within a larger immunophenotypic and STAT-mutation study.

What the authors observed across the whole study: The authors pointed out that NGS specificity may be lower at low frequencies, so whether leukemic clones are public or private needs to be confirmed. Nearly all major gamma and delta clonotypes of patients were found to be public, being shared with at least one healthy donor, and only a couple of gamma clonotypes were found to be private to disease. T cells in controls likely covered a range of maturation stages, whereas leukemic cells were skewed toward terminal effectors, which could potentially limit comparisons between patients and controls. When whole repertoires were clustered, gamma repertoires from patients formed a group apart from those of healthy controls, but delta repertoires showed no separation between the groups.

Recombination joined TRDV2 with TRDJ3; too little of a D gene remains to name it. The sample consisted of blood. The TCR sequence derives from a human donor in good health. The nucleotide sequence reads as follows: TGTGCCTGTGATTCGACTAGGGGTCCAAGCTCCTGGGACACCCGACAGATGTTTTTC. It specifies CACDSTRGPSSWDTRQMFF.